This T cell receptor (beta chain) was captured in a study of cytomegalovirus exposure and HLA in healthy donors (dated by TCRdb to the late 2010s). Regarding the complete study: According to an earlier analysis of 450 to 650 of the donors, some 170 million T cells yielded approximately 120 million unique TCR beta sequences and approximately 280 Gb of sequence data. Roughly 290 gigabases of sequencing data and 91 million or so unique TCR sequences made up an early release that covered nearly 650 HLA-typed donors. Among the roughly 400 genotyped donors, approximately 81% belonged to the genetic ancestry cluster associated with self-reported Caucasian donors. The study aimed to test whether signatures of past pathogen exposure could be identified by cataloging public T cell receptors. The T cell repertoires of 666 subjects were profiled by immunosequencing and related to cytomegalovirus serostatus. Along with the roughly 670-subject first cohort, a separate validation cohort of more than 90 different subjects was used. To predict cytomegalovirus infection status, the study combined high-throughput TCR immunosequencing, statistical association of individual TCRs with disease status, and machine learning. A later analysis re-analyzed previously published TCR beta repertoires from hundreds of donors and added high-resolution HLA genotyping to study TCR occurrence patterns. The later analysis used no new phenotypic data to find candidate immune exposures, relying instead on TCR beta sequences and their occurrence across donors. An earlier analysis of around 580 of the donors used high-throughput TCR beta sequencing to judge whether each TCR beta V gene segment behaved as functional or pseudogenic. Donor age, sex, ethnicity and CMV serostatus were compiled together with the repertoire data. In a later genetic analysis, genome-wide SNP genotypes for about 55% of the 666 donors were used, and that subset was treated as a discovery cohort. Every repertoire in the discovery cohort had been generated on one and the same sequencing platform. Both class I and class II loci were covered by HLA typing, at four-digit resolution. The number of typed donors differed by locus: roughly 629-630 for A, B, C, DRB1 and DQB1; roughly 510 for DQA1; some 590 for DPA1; and around 470 for DPB1. Because of strong linkage in the cohort, roughly five DR-DQ haplotypes were treated as single units for association and clustering. Among about 400 genotyped donors of the cohort, an average of around 220,000 unique TCR beta nucleotide sequences was sequenced per donor, of which about 19% were non-productive.

Notes on this clone: Its antigen target is currently unknown. No base quality information exists; no much larger clone differs at one position.

General study outcomes and caveats: Because counts were too low, 15 to 20 rarely observed V segments, including chromosome 9 orphons, were excluded from the earlier analysis of some 540 of the donors. Across donors, most TCR sequences were observed very rarely, whereas some public TCRs were present in many individuals. The authors suggested that the approach could potentially be extended to other disease states and immunological phenotypes. In an earlier analysis of more than 500 of the donors, most TCR beta V segments appeared in productive rearrangements about 87% or about 30% of the time, broadly matching IMGT annotations. The cohort was sequenced for TCR beta chains only, and without alpha or paired-chain data the features that could be detected were limited. In a later analysis, most CMV-associated TCR beta chains were found to appear HLA-restricted, with HLA associations seemingly driven largely by CMV exposure. In a later genetic analysis, a missense DCLRE1C variant was associated with V-gene and J-gene trimming of TCR beta chains, and the association was replicated in an independent cohort. A later analysis found that TCR association rates varied across HLA loci, with DRB1 alleles showing the most associated TCRs and HLA-C alleles the fewest. The only immune exposure information available for the cohort was CMV serostatus. When HLA alleles, especially DR and DQ, strongly co-occurred, TCR associations were difficult to assign to individual alleles. At a false discovery rate of 0.05, a later analysis linked under 20,000 TCR beta sequences to specific HLA alleles. Presence/absence analyses assumed roughly uniform sequencing depth across donors, an assumption that may not hold. The classifier was reported to diagnose cytomegalovirus status with high specificity and sensitivity in both the original cohort and the validation cohort. Some IMGT-functional V segments, including TRBV6-2 and TRBV6-3, could not be distinguished by the 87-base-pair reads and were therefore excluded. Compared with equally common non-associated chains, HLA-associated TCR beta chains in a later analysis were more clonally expanded and had lower generation probabilities. HLA typing was unavailable for some donors at each locus, so association tests used only the typed subset. According to a later genetic analysis, donors in an Asian-associated ancestry cluster had fewer N-insertions in productive TCRs than the roughly 700-donor mean. A cluster of highly shared sequence variants was judged likely to be a technical artifact of the sequencing pipeline. A further reported finding was that TCR beta sequences accurately predicted the HLA-A and HLA-B alleles for most subjects in the first cohort. The study gave a list of about 160 TCR beta chains associated with cytomegalovirus. In vitro tests confirmed that three of the cytomegalovirus-associated TCR beta chains recognize cytomegalovirus antigens. According to a later analysis, parvovirus B19, influenza, CMV and Epstein-Barr virus appeared linked to several top co-occurrence clusters. Correlated functional status among segregating V segments might be attributable to linkage disequilibrium, but an unknown experimental factor could not be ruled out.

The cohort was made up of approximately 700 healthy bone marrow donors. At the time of sampling, all cohort members were nominally healthy, though unrecorded immune exposures were likely present. The donor tested CMV seropositive, placing the donor among the approximately 290 seropositive members of the cohort. A peripheral blood sample was collected from each donor, and TCR beta sequencing was performed on peripheral blood mononuclear cells. Genomic DNA was extracted from the blood cell samples with the Qiagen DNeasy Blood Extraction Kit. The CDR3 measures 14 amino acids from cysteine to phenylalanine. CDR3 DNA only is kept here, 42 bases in frame from base 1. V lost 7 bases and J lost 2 bases; the stretch between them is 15 bases long. CDR1 and CDR2 are read off the germline V gene as MNHNS and SASEGT. The library was built by means of the immunoSEQ multiplex PCR assay. The multiplex PCR relied on a mix of 60 forward primers for TCR Vbeta segments and 13 reverse primers for TCR Jbeta segments. The CDR3 region of rearranged TCR beta genes was amplified from genomic DNA with a multiplex PCR assay. The amplified TCR beta libraries were sequenced on the Illumina HiSeq System as 87-base-pair reads. The authors' analysis ran thus. In a later analysis, 80 million or so unique TCR beta chains were counted across the 666 repertoires, and roughly 11 million of these chains were shared by at least two donors. To remove PCR and sequencing errors, raw reads were error-corrected and collapsed into unique sequences using a nearest-neighbor algorithm that merged closely related sequences. Alignment of CDR3 sequences to IMGT reference sequences was used to assign V, D and J gene segments. For a sequence to be retained, a match of at least six nucleotides was required to both a V gene segment and a J gene segment. Rearrangements were classified as productive when the CDR3 lacked stop codons and remained in frame with V and J, and all other rearrangements were classified as non-productive. Following IMGT convention, CDR3 was defined as the stretch from the second conserved V-encoded cysteine to the conserved J-encoded phenylalanine. In an earlier analysis of 550 to 650 of the donors, sequences lacking an unambiguous match to a single V gene segment were excluded. In an earlier analysis of approximately 590 of the donors, a V segment was called functional when productive rearrangements were above 56.7%, and segregating when the standard deviation between donors exceeded 5%. A statistical classification framework was built for diagnosing cytomegalovirus status from the catalog of TCR beta chain sequences. In a later analysis, TCR nucleotide sequences were compared against IMGT/GENE-DB human TR gene sequences so that V and J genes could be assigned. In a later analysis, CDR3 sequences and most-parsimonious VDJ recombination scenarios were assigned using the TCRdist pipeline. A later analysis defined each TCR beta chain by its CDR3 amino acid sequence plus V-gene family, and excluded reads lacking a unique V-gene family. In a later analysis, 550 to 650 highly shared, low-generation-probability nucleotide sequences were removed to address suspected cross-contamination and a sequencing artifact. In a later analysis, a clonal expansion index was calculated for each public chain from normalized within-repertoire ranks of inferred template counts. In a later analysis, generation probabilities were computed with a VDJ recombination model fitted to out-of-frame rearrangements, and the resulting probabilities were checked against IGoR. Hypergeometric tests were used in a later analysis to score TCR-TCR, TCR-HLA and TCR-CMV co-occurrence, with a repertoire-size bias correction applied to the TCR pairs. To estimate false discovery rates, a later analysis permuted the HLA or CMV assignments 20 times. In a later analysis, co-occurring TCRs were grouped using DBSCAN, with TCRdist sequence similarity added in when clustering inside HLA-allele-positive subsets. Repertoires with fewer than 30,000 or more than 120,000 public chains were left out of co-occurrence clustering, as were four to six repertoires with anomalous nucleotide sharing. Drawn from immuneACCESS, this table holds only the in-frame rearrangements with V and J called that TCRdb kept. Clones are partly lost; checked studies trace under half to an unresolved V gene and leave the rest unexplained. That table supplies the V and J calls and clone size; D and trimming were determined from the DNA. The sample table lists about 87,000 clones, roughly 70% of them with a count of one. The ten largest clonotypes hold 20% to 25% of the sample.

The receptor's source is a man under 40 in good health and CMV-seropositive. Specimen: PBMCs. The chain is assembled from TRBV6-1 and TRBJ2-7, with the identity of the D gene unclear. CDR3 protein: CASKLLEQTYEQYF. In nucleotide form, the sequence is TGTGCCAGCAAACTACTGGAGCAGACCTACGAGCAGTACTTC.